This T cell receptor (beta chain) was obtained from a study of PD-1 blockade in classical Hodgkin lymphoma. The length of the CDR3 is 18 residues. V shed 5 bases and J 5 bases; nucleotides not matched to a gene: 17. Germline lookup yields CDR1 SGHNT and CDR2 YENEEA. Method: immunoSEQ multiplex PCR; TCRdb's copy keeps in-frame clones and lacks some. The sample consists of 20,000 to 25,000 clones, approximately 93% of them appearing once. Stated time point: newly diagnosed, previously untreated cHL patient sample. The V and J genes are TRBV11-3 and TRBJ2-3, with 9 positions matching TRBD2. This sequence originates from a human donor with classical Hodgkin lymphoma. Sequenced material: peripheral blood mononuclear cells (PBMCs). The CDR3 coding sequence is TGTGCCAGCAGCCAGCGACTAGCGGACCACCACGGGGGAGATACGCAGTATTTT. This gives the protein CASSQRLADHHGGDTQYF.